The source of this T cell receptor (beta chain) is a study of siplizumab effects on memory and regulatory T cells. Findings and caveats of the study: The authors mapped only a minor fraction of alloreactive clones to unstimulated subsets. There appeared to be greater diversity in naive T cells than in memory cells, and naive T cells seemed major contributors to the alloresponse.

Only in-frame clones appear in the TCRdb table, and some are missing; sequencing was by immunoSEQ multiplex PCR. The table includes approximately 100,000 clones, 91% detected once. Worth noting for this clone: What it binds is unknown.

The CDR3 spans 18 residues. The V gene's germline CDR1 is SGHVS and CDR2 FNYEAQ. Trimming removed 1 base from V and 4 bases from J; junction bases left unmatched: 8. The sequence derives from a human donor in good health. Some clones in this sample may be carry-over from other donors' samples. The gene calls are TRBV7-6 and TRBJ2-3; 13 bases fit TRBD2. The sample was CD4+ T cells sorted from blood. The CDR3 DNA reads as TGTGCCAGCAGCTTAGTTCCACTAGCGGGAGGGTCCCCAGATACGCAGTATTTT. Translation gives CASSLVPLAGGSPDTQYF.